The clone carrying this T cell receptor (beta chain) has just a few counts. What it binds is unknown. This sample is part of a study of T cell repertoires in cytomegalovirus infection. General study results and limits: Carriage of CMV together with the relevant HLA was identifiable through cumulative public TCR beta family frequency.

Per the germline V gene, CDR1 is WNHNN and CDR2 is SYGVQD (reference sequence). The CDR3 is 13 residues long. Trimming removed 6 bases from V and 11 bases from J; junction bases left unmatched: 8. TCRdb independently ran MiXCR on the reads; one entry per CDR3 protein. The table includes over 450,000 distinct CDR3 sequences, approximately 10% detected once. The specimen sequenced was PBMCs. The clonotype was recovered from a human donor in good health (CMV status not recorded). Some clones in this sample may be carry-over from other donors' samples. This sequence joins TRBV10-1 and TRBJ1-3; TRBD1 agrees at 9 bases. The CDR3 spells CASSLGQGYAIYF. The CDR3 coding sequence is TGCGCCAGCAGCCTGGGACAGGGTTACGCCATATATTTT.